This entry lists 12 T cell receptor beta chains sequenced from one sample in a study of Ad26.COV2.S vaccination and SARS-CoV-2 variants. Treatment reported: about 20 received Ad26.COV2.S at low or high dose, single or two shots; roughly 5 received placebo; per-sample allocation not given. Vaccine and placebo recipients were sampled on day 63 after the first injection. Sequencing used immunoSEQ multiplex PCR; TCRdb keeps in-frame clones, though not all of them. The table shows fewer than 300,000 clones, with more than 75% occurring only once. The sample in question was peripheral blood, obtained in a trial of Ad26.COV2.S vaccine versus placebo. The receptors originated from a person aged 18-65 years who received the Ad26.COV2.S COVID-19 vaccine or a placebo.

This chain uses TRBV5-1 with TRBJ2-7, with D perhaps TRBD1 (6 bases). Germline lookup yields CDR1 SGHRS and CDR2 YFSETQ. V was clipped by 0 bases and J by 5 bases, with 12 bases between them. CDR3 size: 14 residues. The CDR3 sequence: CASSLGNRGNEQYF. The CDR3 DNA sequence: TGCGCCAGCAGCTTGGGTAATAGGGGGAACGAGCAGTACTTC.

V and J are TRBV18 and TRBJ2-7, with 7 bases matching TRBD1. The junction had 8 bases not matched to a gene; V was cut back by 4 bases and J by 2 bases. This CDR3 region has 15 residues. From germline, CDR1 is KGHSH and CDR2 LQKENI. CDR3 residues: CASSRGTAVTYEQYF. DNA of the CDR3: TGTGCCAGCTCACGAGGGACAGCAGTAACCTACGAGCAGTACTTC.

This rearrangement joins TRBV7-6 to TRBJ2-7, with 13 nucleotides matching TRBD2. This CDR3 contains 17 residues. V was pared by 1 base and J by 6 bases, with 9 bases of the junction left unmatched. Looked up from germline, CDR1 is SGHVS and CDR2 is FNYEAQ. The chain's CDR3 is CASSLGRLAGGLGEQYF. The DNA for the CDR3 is TGTGCCAGCAGCTTAGGCCGACTAGCGGGAGGTTTGGGCGAGCAGTACTTC.

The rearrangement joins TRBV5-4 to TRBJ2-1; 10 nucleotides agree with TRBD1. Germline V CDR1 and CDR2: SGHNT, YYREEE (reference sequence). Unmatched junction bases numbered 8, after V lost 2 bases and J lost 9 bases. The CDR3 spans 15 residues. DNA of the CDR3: TGTGCCAGCAGCTTCACCGGGACAGGGGTGGCTGAGCAGTTCTTC. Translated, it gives CASSFTGTGVAEQFF. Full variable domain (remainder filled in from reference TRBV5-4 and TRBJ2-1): ETGVTQSPTHLIKTRGQQVTLRCSSQSGHNTVSWYQQALGQGPQFIFQYYREEENGRGNFPPRFSGLQFPNYSSELNVNALELDDSALYLCASSFTGTGVAEQFFGPGTRLTVL.

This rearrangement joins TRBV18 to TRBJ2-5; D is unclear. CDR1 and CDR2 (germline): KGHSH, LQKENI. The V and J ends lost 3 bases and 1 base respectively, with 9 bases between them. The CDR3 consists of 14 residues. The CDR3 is CASSPNDPQETQYF. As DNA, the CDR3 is TGTGCCAGCTCACCGAACGACCCCCAAGAGACCCAGTACTTC. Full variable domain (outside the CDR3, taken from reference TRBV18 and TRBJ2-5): NAGVMQNPRHLVRRRGQEARLRCSPMKGHSHVYWYRQLPEEGLKFMVYLQKENIIDESGMPKERFSAEFPKEGPSILRIQQVVRGDSAAYFCASSPNDPQETQYFGPGTRLLVL.

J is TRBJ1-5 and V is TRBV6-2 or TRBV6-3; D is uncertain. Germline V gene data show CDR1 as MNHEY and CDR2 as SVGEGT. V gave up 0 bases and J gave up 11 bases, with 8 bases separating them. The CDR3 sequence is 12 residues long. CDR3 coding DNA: TGTGCCAGCAGTTACTCAATCGGGACCCAGCATTTT. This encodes CASSYSIGTQHF.

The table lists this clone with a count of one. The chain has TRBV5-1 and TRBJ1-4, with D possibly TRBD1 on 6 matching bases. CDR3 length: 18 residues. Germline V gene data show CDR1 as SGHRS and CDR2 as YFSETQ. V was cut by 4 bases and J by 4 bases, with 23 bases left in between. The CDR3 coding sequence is TGCGCCAGCAGCACCTATCGGGGGGCCCGCGGAGGTAATGAAAAACTGTTTTTT. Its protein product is CASSTYRGARGGNEKLFF.

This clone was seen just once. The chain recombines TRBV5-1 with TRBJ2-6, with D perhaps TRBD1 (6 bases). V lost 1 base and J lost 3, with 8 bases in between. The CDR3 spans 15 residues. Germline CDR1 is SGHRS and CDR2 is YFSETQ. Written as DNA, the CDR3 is TGCGCCAGCAGCTTGACAGGGATTGGGGCCAACGTCCTGACTTTC. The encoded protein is CASSLTGIGANVLTF.

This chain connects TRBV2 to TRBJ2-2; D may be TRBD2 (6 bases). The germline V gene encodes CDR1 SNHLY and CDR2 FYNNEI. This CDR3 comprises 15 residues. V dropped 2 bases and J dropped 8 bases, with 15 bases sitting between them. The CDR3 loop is CASSERGGSAGELFF. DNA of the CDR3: TGTGCCAGCAGTGAACGCGGAGGGTCAGCGGGGGAGCTGTTTTTT.

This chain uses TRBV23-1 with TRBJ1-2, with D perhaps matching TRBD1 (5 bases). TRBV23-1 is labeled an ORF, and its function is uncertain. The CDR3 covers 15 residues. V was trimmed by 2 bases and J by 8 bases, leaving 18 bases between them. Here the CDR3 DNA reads TGCGCCAGCAGTCAACGGGGACCTGCCAATCTGGGCTACACCTTC. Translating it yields CASSQRGPANLGYTF.

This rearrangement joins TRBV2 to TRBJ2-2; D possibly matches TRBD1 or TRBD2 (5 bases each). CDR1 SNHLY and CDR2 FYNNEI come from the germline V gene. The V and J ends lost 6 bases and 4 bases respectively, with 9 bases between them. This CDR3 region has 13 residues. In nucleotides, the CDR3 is TGTGCCAGCAGCCGGGACGGCACCGGGGAGCTGTTTTTT. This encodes CASSRDGTGELFF.

The CDR3, as DNA: TGTGCCAGCAGCGGGGCCGGGACAGGGGGCTTCTATAATTCACCCCTCCACTTT. Residues: CASSGAGTGGFYNSPLHF. The chain has TRBV7-9 and TRBJ1-6; 12 nucleotides line up with TRBD1. The CDR3 covers 18 residues. J gave up 3 bases and V 5 bases, and 8 bases lay outside the gene matches. Germline CDR1 SEHNR, CDR2 FQNEAQ (reference sequence).